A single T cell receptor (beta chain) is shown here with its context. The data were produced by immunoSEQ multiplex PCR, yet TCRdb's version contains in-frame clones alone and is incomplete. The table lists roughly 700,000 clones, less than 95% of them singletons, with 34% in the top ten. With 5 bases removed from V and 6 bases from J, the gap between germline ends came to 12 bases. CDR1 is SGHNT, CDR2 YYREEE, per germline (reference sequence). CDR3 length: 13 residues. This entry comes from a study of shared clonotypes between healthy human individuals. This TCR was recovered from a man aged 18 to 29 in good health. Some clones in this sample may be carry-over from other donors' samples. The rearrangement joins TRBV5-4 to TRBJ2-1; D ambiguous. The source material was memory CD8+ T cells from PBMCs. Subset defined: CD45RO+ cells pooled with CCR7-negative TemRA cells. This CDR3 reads CASSFPPSNEQFF. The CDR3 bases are TGTGCCAGCAGTTTCCCCCCCAGCAATGAGCAGTTCTTC.